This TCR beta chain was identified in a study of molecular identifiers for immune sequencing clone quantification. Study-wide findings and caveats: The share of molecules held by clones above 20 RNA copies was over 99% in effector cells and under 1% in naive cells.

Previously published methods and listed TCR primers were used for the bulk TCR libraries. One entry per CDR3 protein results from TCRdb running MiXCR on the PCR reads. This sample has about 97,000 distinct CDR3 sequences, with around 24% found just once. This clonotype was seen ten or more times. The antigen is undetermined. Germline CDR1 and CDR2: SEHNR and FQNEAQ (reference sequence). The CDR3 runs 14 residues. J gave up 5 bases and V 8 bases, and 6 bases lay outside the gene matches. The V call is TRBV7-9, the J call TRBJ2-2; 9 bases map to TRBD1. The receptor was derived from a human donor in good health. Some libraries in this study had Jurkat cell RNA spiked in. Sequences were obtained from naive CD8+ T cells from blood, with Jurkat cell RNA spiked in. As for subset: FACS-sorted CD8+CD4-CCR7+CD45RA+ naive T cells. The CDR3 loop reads CASGGQGGTGELFF. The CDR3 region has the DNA TGTGCCAGCGGGGGACAGGGAGGGACCGGGGAGCTGTTTTTT.